This T cell receptor beta chain was sequenced in a study of T cells expressing NK-cell markers. Across the whole study: The sequencing cohort of eight donors included seven HCMV-seropositive individuals and one seronegative individual.

The CDR3 length is 16 residues. Per the germline V gene, CDR1 is DFQATT and CDR2 is SNEGSKA (reference sequence). TCRdb reprocessed the 5' RACE reads; each CDR3 protein has one entry and no DNA is given. This sample lists approximately 440,000 distinct CDR3 sequences; its ten largest clones have over 1.1%. This TCR was recovered from a woman aged 45-60 years in good health. The chain combines TRBV20-1 with TRBJ1-2; TCRdb picks TRBD1, but there is no DNA to check that call. The sample was blood T cells: a sorted CD56 or NKG2C T cell subset, CD4+ or CD8+ T cells, or bulk PBMC T cells (not recorded which). The CDR3 loop reads CSARVGGTRGPYGYTF.